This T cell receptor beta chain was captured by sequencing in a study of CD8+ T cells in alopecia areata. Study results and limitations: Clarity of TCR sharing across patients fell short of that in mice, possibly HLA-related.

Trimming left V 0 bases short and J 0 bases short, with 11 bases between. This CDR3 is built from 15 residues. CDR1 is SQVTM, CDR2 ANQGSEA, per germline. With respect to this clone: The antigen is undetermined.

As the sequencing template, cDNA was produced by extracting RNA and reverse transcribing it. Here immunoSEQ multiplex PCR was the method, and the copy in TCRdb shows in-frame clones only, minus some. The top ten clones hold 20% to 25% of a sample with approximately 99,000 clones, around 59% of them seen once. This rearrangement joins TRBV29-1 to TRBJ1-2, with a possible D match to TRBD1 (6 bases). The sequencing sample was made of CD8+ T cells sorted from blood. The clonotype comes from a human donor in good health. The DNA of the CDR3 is TGCAGCGTTGAAGATAGCCGGACAGCTAACTATGGCTACACCTTC. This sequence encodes CSVEDSRTANYGYTF. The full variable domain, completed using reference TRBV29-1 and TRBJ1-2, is SAVISQKPSRDICQRGTSLTIQCQVDSQVTMMFWYRQQPGQSLTLIATANQGSEATYESGFVIDKFPISRPNLTFSTLTVSNMSPEDSSIYLCSVEDSRTANYGYTFGSGTRLTVV.